The clone carrying this T cell receptor beta chain has a single count. The data were taken from a study of OX40 agonist ivuxolimab in advanced cancers. Overall study context: Ivuxolimab, an agonist antibody against OX40 (CD134), was given to patients.

Data came from immunoSEQ multiplex PCR; TCRdb stores just in-frame clones and leaves some out. The top ten clones hold 2% to 3% of a sample with about 93,000 clones, approximately 94% of them seen once. Enrollment shut out patients with autoimmune disease history or systemic immunosuppression. With baseline, cycle 4 day 1, and cycle 7 day 1 as timepoints, blood was sampled. Sequenced material: CD4+ or CD8+ T cells sorted from blood, taken in a trial of the OX40 agonist ivuxolimab. The source is an adult with an advanced solid tumor such as melanoma, head and neck, liver or kidney cancer.

CDR3: CASSPPGGAYNEQFF. As DNA, the CDR3 is TGTGCCAGCAGCCCCCCAGGGGGTGCGTACAATGAGCAGTTCTTC. The genes are TRBV9 and TRBJ2-1; TRBD1 agrees at 7 bases. The CDR3 covers 15 residues. Germline CDR1 SGDLS, CDR2 YYNGEE. Trimming at V came to 4 bases and at J to 4 bases, leaving 8 bases not matched to a gene.